This TCR beta chain was profiled in a study of T-cell memory formation after mild COVID-19. As for the study in general: TCR clusters were mostly confined to one donor each. Study-level results: Several responding clones turned up in pre-infection memory, indicating that cross-reactive memory may have taken part.

Constant-segment primers served in 5'RACE that generated TCR alpha and TCR beta cDNA libraries bearing sample barcodes and UMIs. TCRdb independently ran MiXCR on the 5' RACE reads; one entry per CDR3 protein. The sample lists around 470,000 distinct CDR3 sequences, roughly 20% occurring once. This clonotype was seen a handful of times. No antigen is known for it. This CDR3 contains 15 residues. J was trimmed by 3 bases and V by 1 base; bases with no gene match: 4. The germline V gene has CDR1 SEHNR and CDR2 FQNEAQ (reference sequence). Source material: PBMCs or a T cell subset sorted from them (not recorded which). This TCR came from an adult woman who had mild COVID-19 (a few samples of this study predate the infection). Cell type and time point are not known. The chain carries TRBV7-9 and TRBJ2-5; 8 bases agree with TRBD1. CDR3 DNA: TGTGCCAGCAGCTTAGTTTGGGACAGGAAAGAGACCCAGTACTTC. It yields the protein CASSLVWDRKETQYF.